The entry that follows covers one T cell receptor (beta chain) sequence. The antigen is undetermined. One end of the junction is discordant with germline, which a read error may explain. The source of the sample is a study of blood T cells in healthy people across ages. Study-wide results and limits: It was the long-lived donors that had more naive CD4+ cells and higher diversity than aged donors. The recorded TCR beta diversity per million T cells decreased in a roughly linear manner with age. Unknown CMV status may confound age-related changes in expanded clones.

Total RNA, at least 5.5 micrograms per sample, came from PBMCs. This CDR3 is built from 13 residues. The germline V gene encodes CDR1 LNHDA and CDR2 SQIVND (reference sequence). Primed by a sample-barcoded 5' primer and a J-beta primer mix, a second PCR proceeded for 7 to 11 cycles. From the 5' RACE reads, TCRdb called clonotypes with MiXCR, one entry per CDR3 protein. The repertoire has about 730,000 distinct CDR3 sequences, 35% to 45% of them found once; the top ten carry 20% to 25%. V and J are TRBV19 and TRBJ2-3; D not certain. Material: blood. The receptor's source is a woman aged 60-75 years in good health. The CDR3 sequence is CTSSQRNGPVEYF. CDR3 DNA sequence: TGTACCAGTAGCCAAAGAAACGGTCCGGTCGAGTATTTT.